These T cell receptor beta chains were read from a single sample in a study of human CD8 memory T cell subsets. TCRdb re-analyzed the 5' RACE reads; it lists each CDR3 protein once, without DNA. This listing includes approximately 7,000 distinct CDR3 sequences. Sequencing input: CD8+ stem-like memory T cells (TSCM and TCM) sorted from PBMCs. These receptors originate from a human donor in good health. Both conserved end residues are part of each CDR3. Fields, in order: clone size, J gene, V gene, CDR3 protein. Clone size is stated in some rows and not others, as once, few, many or a class when expanded.

. TRBJ2-5 TRBV15 CATTTPGQETQYF
large TRBJ2-2 TRBV29-1 CSVKAGNTGELFF
. TRBJ2-1 TRBV5-1 CASSLGGVDEQFF
. TRBJ2-3 TRBV20-1 CSARDPWQGARDTQYF
. TRBJ2-3 TRBV20-1 CSAKGTPLAGGPDTQYF
. TRBJ2-1 TRBV20-1 CSARVLGEQFF
medium-sized TRBJ1-1 TRBV27 CASSLSTWTGTEAFF
. TRBJ2-2 TRBV2 CASSGTTVYTGELFF
. TRBJ2-5 TRBV3-1 CASSQGTETQYF
. TRBJ2-5 TRBV7-8 CASSARELAGTQYF
. TRBJ2-7 TRBV28 CASTWQGDYEQYF
. TRBJ2-1 TRBV7-9 CASSLTSAMTGRSYNEQFF
. TRBJ1-1 TRBV5-8 CASSLGHSNTEAFF
. TRBJ2-3 TRBV6-1 CASSGPYRGSTDTQYF
. TRBJ2-7 TRBV7-9 CASSPPVTYEQYF
. TRBJ2-2 TRBV2 CASKTGVVDTGELFF
. TRBJ2-1 TRBV5-1 CASSGDIGLFF
. TRBJ1-5 TRBV15 CATSRARLGNQPQHF
. TRBJ2-7 TRBV7-9 CASRWDSGEQYF
medium-sized TRBJ2-2 TRBV7-9 CASSLTSGSRTGELFF
medium-sized TRBJ1-1 TRBV6-5 CASSYAADVTEAFF
. TRBJ2-5 TRBV29-1 CSVEGREETQYF
. TRBJ2-7 TRBV5-1 CASSLLPTRDATYEQYF